These 28 T cell receptor beta chains were sequenced from one sample in a study of blood T cells in healthy people across ages. Alongside a J-beta primer mix, a sample-barcoded 5' primer served in a second PCR lasting roughly 6 to 11 cycles. Via MiXCR, TCRdb re-called the 5' RACE reads, giving one row per CDR3 protein. The repertoire holds around 820,000 distinct CDR3 sequences, approximately 25% seen once, with roughly 3.8% in the top ten. These sequences were also reported in another study, on T cells of mothers and their children.

The sample was blood. These receptors all stem from a boy under 18 in good health.

The gene calls are TRBV10-3 and TRBJ2-1, with a tentative D call TRBD2 (6 bases). The CDR3 covers 14 residues. V was cut by 6 bases and J by 0 bases, with 9 bases left in between. Germline V gene data show CDR1 as ENHRY and CDR2 as SYGVKD. CDR3 nucleotide sequence: TGTGCCATCAGAAGGGAGGACTCCTACAATGAGCAGTTCTTC. This sequence encodes CAIRREDSYNEQFF.

The table lists this clonotype with a count of one. V usage is TRBV12-5 and J usage is TRBJ2-1; 11 bases match TRBD2. This CDR3 spans 15 amino acids. V trimming: 5 bases; J trimming: 2 bases; junction bases outside the gene matches: 2. CDR1 and CDR2 (germline): LGHNT, FRNRAP. The CDR3 sequence: CASGPGLAAYNEQFF. CDR3 coding DNA: TGTGCTAGTGGTCCGGGACTAGCGGCCTACAATGAGCAGTTCTTC.

The chain joins TRBV7-2 to TRBJ1-4, with TRBD1 as a possible D gene (6 bases). The germline V gene has CDR1 SGHTA and CDR2 FQGNSA. This CDR3 spans 17 amino acids. The V and J ends lost 5 bases and 4 bases respectively, with 20 bases between them. CDR3 coding DNA: TGTGCCAGCAGCCTTGGAGGCAGGGGAGAGGATAATGAAAAACTGTTTTTT. Encoded protein: CASSLGGRGEDNEKLFF.

The chain recombines TRBV4-3 with TRBJ2-5; 7 bases map to TRBD2. With 4 bases clipped from V and 1 base from J, the junction kept 6 bases outside the gene matches. Germline CDR1 reads LGHNA; CDR2 reads YSLEER. The CDR3 spans 15 residues. In nucleotides, the CDR3 is TGCGCCAGCAGCCGAGACCTAGCGGCCCAAGAGACCCAGTACTTC. Amino acids: CASSRDLAAQETQYF.

Only a few counts were recorded for this clonotype. The V and J genes are TRBV7-9 and TRBJ2-5, with 9 bases lining up with TRBD2. The DNA end favors TRBJ2-1, so the J call may be wrong. Germline CDR1 and CDR2: SEHNR and FQNEAQ (reference sequence). This CDR3 region has 15 residues. CDR3 loop: CASSPRSGSVDEQFF. CDR3 DNA: TGTGCCAGCAGCCCACGTAGCGGGAGCGTAGATGAGCAGTTCTTC.

This clonotype was counted a few times. V is TRBV6-5 and J is TRBJ2-7, with no clear D. The J call may be mistaken, given a closer DNA end match to TRBJ2-1. From germline, CDR1 is MNHEY and CDR2 SVGAGI. The CDR3 extends over 12 amino acids. Here the CDR3 reads CASSYGASEQFF. The CDR3 region has the DNA TGTGCCAGCAGTTACGGTGCGAGTGAGCAGTTCTTC.

J is TRBJ2-1 and V is TRBV29-1; weak D call: TRBD2 (6 bases). Germline-derived CDR1 and CDR2 are SQVTM and ANQGSEA. With 2 bases removed from V and 1 base from J, the gap between germline ends came to 12 bases. The CDR3 totals 15 residues. The CDR3: CSVEFAGTSYNEQFF. CDR3 bases: TGCAGCGTTGAATTCGCAGGGACTTCCTACAATGAGCAGTTCTTC.

This clonotype was seen at least ten times. This chain connects TRBV7-3 to TRBJ2-3, with D perhaps assigned TRBD1 or TRBD2 (5 bases each). The CDR3 is 14 residues long. Trimming pared 2 bases from V and 1 base from J, leaving 7 bases between. Germline values: CDR1 SGHTA, CDR2 FQGTGA. The CDR3 protein is CASSLLGGTDTQYF. DNA of the CDR3: TGTGCCAGCAGCTTACTGGGGGGCACAGATACGCAGTATTTT.

This chain uses TRBV12-3 or TRBV12-4 with TRBJ1-1; 7 bases agree with TRBD1. The junction had 12 bases not matched to a gene; V was cut back by 3 bases and J by 5 bases. The CDR3 runs to 16 residues. CDR3 coding DNA: TGTGCCAGCAGTTTTGGTCCAGGGGGAAGTAATACTGAAGCTTTCTTT. It yields the protein CASSFGPGGSNTEAFF.

V and J are TRBV19 and TRBJ2-3; D is unresolved. There are 13 residues in the CDR3. The germline CDR1 and CDR2 sequences are LNHDA and SQIVND (reference sequence). V dropped 5 bases and J dropped 5 bases, with 11 bases sitting between them. CDR3 sequence (DNA): TGTGCCAGTAGTCCTGGTGTCGGAGATACGCAGTATTTT. Translation: CASSPGVGDTQYF. The full variable domain, rest sourced from reference TRBV19 and TRBJ2-3, is DGGITQSPKYLFRKEGQNVTLSCEQNLNHDAMYWYRQDPGQGLRLIYYSQIVNDFQKGDIAEGYSVSREKKESFPLTVTSAQKNPTAFYLCASSPGVGDTQYFGPGTRLTVL.

The chain recombines TRBV10-3 with TRBJ1-2; 8 bases agree with TRBD1. CDR1 and CDR2 from the germline V gene are ENHRY and SYGVKD. The ends lost 6 bases at V and 7 bases at J; junction bases unmatched: 7. This CDR3 spans 13 amino acids. The chain's CDR3 is CAIRADRESGYTF. CDR3 sequence (DNA): TGTGCCATCAGAGCGGACAGGGAGTCTGGCTACACCTTC.

This clonotype was picked up a small number of times. This chain joins TRBV7-2 and TRBJ2-1; D gene unclear. The germline V gene encodes CDR1 SGHTA and CDR2 FQGNSA. This CDR3 has 18 residues. Trimming cost V 0 bases and J 0 bases, with 15 bases left between them. CDR3: CASSLAHQKKISYNEQFF. DNA of the CDR3: TGTGCCAGCAGCTTAGCGCACCAGAAAAAGATCTCCTACAATGAGCAGTTCTTC.

This clonotype was recorded once. This chain links TRBV18 with TRBJ1-2, with 7 bases identical to TRBD1. Germline CDR1 reads KGHSH; CDR2 reads LQKENI. The CDR3 runs to 15 residues. Trimming took 3 bases from V and 4 from J; bases not matched to a gene: 8. The CDR3 region has the DNA TGTGCCAGCTCACCCGTTCCGGGACAGAGCTATGGCTACACCTTC. This translates into CASSPVPGQSYGYTF.

This clonotype was counted only a few times. This chain links TRBV19 with TRBJ2-5; 7 nucleotides agree with TRBD1. The DNA end favors TRBJ2-1, so the J call may be wrong. This CDR3 spans 15 amino acids. The germline gives CDR1 LNHDA, CDR2 SQIVND (reference sequence). As DNA, the CDR3 is TGTGCCAGTACCACTGAGTGGGACAGAAACAATGGACAGTTCTTC. Its translation is CASTTEWDRNNGQFF.

The rearrangement links TRBV20-1 to TRBJ2-5; D could derive from TRBD1 or TRBD2 (5 bases each). Trimming cost V 6 bases and J 2 bases, with 13 bases left between them. Germline V gene lookup returns CDR1 DFQATT and CDR2 SNEGSKA (reference sequence). The CDR3 extends over 13 amino acids. The CDR3 DNA follows: TGCAGTGCGTTGTCCGGGGCTCAAGAGACCCAGTACTTC. It is translated as CSALSGAQETQYF.

The chain recombines TRBV7-9 with TRBJ1-1, with a possible D match to TRBD1 (5 bases). V was pared by 4 bases and J by 1 base, with 16 bases between. CDR3 length: 16 residues. The germline gives CDR1 SEHNR, CDR2 FQNEAQ (reference sequence). The CDR3, as DNA: TGTGCCAGCAGCTCCCCGGACGGGACGGAGAACACTGAAGCTTTCTTT. It is translated as CASSSPDGTENTEAFF.

The genes are TRBV10-3 and TRBJ1-1; D is unclear. Trimming stripped 4 bases from V and 1 base from J, with 7 bases between. Germline CDR1 is ENHRY and CDR2 is SYGVKD. This CDR3 spans 13 amino acids. The CDR3 reads CAISVGSNTEAFF. CDR3 bases: TGTGCCATCAGTGTCGGGTCGAACACTGAAGCTTTCTTT.

This chain uses TRBV25-1 with TRBJ2-2, with 10 bases matching TRBD2. Germline CDR1 and CDR2: MGHDK and SYGVNS. The CDR3 extends over 14 amino acids. V dropped 4 bases and J dropped 4; count of bases not matched to a gene: 0. The chain's CDR3 is CASSGLAGTGELFF. The CDR3 DNA reads TGTGCCAGCAGTGGACTAGCGGGCACCGGGGAGCTGTTTTTT. The entire variable domain, with the rest obtained from reference TRBV25-1 and TRBJ2-2, is as follows: EADIYQTPRYLVIGTGKKITLECSQTMGHDKMYWYQQDPGMELHLIHYSYGVNSTEKGDLSSESTVSRIRTEHFPLTLESARPSHTSQYLCASSGLAGTGELFFGEGSRLTVL.

This clonotype was seen only a few times. This chain links TRBV28 with TRBJ2-7; the D gene is possibly TRBD2 (6 bases). The V end was cut by 3 bases, the J end by 6 bases, with 18 bases between. The CDR3 length is 15 residues. CDR1 is MDHEN, CDR2 SYDVKM, per germline. In nucleotides, the CDR3 is TGTGCCAGCAGTTTGGGAGGTGCGGGGTTGGGCGAGCAGTACTTC. This sequence encodes CASSLGGAGLGEQYF. Based on the CDR3 plus reference TRBV28 and TRBJ2-7, the full variable domain is DVKVTQSSRYLVKRTGEKVFLECVQDMDHENMFWYRQDPGLGLRLIYFSYDVKMKEKGDIPEGYSVSREKKERFSLILESASTNQTSMYLCASSLGGAGLGEQYFGPGTRLTVT.

V and J are TRBV29-1 and TRBJ2-5; TRBD1 matches 10 bases. In germline, CDR1 is SQVTM, CDR2 ANQGSEA. The CDR3 is made up of 14 amino acids. The trim removed 7 bases at V and 11 bases at J, leaving 16 bases unmatched. CDR3 coding DNA: TGCAGCGCTATCCGGGACAGGGGTCTTCGGGAGCAGTACTTC. Amino acid sequence: CSAIRDRGLREQYF.

This clonotype showed up just a few times. The chain carries TRBV7-2 and TRBJ1-1, with 7 bases matching TRBD1. CDR3 length equals 13 residues. V trimming: 1 base; J trimming: 7 bases; junction bases outside the gene matches: 3. CDR1 and CDR2 (germline): SGHTA, FQGNSA. CDR3 in DNA: TGTGCCAGCAGCTTAGGAGGGGGCGTTGAAGCTTTCTTT. It encodes CASSLGGGVEAFF.

The chain employs TRBV6-2 or TRBV6-3 and TRBJ2-4; D remains unclear. The CDR3 spans 16 residues. Germline V gene lookup returns CDR1 MNHEY and CDR2 SVGEGT. V lost 6 bases and J lost 0, with 15 bases in between. The CDR3 bases are TGTGCCAGCAGACTGAGCGAGGATTTAGCCAAAAACATTCAGTACTTC. Translating it yields CASRLSEDLAKNIQYF.

The chain couples TRBV20-1 to TRBJ2-2, with TRBD2 matching 13 bases. From germline, CDR1 is DFQATT and CDR2 SNEGSKA (reference sequence). After removal of 7 bases from V and 4 bases from J, the junction contained 6 bases not matched to a gene. There are 15 residues in the CDR3. This chain's CDR3 is CSGRTSGRTTGELFF. CDR3 in DNA: TGCAGTGGACGGACTAGCGGGAGAACCACCGGGGAGCTGTTTTTT.

The chain uses TRBV7-9 and TRBJ2-2, with D possibly TRBD1 on 6 matching bases. From germline, CDR1 is SEHNR and CDR2 FQNEAQ (reference sequence). CDR3 length: 13 residues. The germline V and J ends were trimmed by 5 bases and 4 bases, with 8 bases remaining between them. CDR3 nucleotides: TGTGCCAGCAGCGAACAGGGCACCGGGGAGCTGTTTTTT. The encoded protein is CASSEQGTGELFF. Variable domain in full (rest from reference TRBV7-9 and TRBJ2-2): DTGVSQNPRHKITKRGQNVTFRCDPISEHNRLYWYRQTLGQGPEFLTYFQNEAQLEKSRLLSDRFSAERPKGSFSTLEIQRTEQGDSAMYLCASSEQGTGELFFGEGSRLTVL.

This clonotype has more than one count but fewer than ten. J is TRBJ2-5 and V is TRBV7-2, with 9 bases matching TRBD2. V gave up 6 bases and J gave up 4 bases; unmatched junction bases: 9. Germline assignment: CDR1 SGHTA and CDR2 FQGNSA. The CDR3 sequence is 15 residues long. CDR3 nucleotides: TGTGCCAGCAGAGCCCAGCGGGGGGCCAGAGAGACCCAGTACTTC. Translating gives CASRAQRGARETQYF.

Here the CDR3 reads CASSALHGVAGGRETQYF. CDR3 in DNA: TGTGCCAGCAGCGCGCTACATGGGGTAGCGGGGGGGCGGGAGACCCAGTACTTC. The V and J genes are TRBV7-2 and TRBJ2-5, with 11 nucleotides matching TRBD2. The germline V gene encodes CDR1 SGHTA and CDR2 FQGNSA. With 5 bases clipped from V and 5 bases from J, the junction kept 16 bases outside the gene matches. This CDR3 region has 18 residues.

V gene TRBV28 combines with J gene TRBJ1-3; D unclear. This CDR3 is 14 amino acids long. Germline CDR1 MDHEN, CDR2 SYDVKM. Deletions cut 4 bases from V and 2 bases from J, with 9 bases between. In nucleotides, the CDR3 is TGTGCCAGCAGTTCCTTCGGGACTGGAAACACCATATATTTT. It yields the protein CASSSFGTGNTIYF.

This clonotype was detected only a few times. The chain couples TRBV6-2 or TRBV6-3 to TRBJ1-5; possible D gene TRBD1, 6 bases. V was clipped by 8 bases and J by 0 bases, with 14 bases between them. CDR1 and CDR2 (germline): MNHEY, SVGEGT. CDR3 length equals 15 residues. CDR3 bases: TGTGCCAGCCTCGAGGGGGTGTATAGCAATCAGCCCCAGCATTTT. It encodes CASLEGVYSNQPQHF.